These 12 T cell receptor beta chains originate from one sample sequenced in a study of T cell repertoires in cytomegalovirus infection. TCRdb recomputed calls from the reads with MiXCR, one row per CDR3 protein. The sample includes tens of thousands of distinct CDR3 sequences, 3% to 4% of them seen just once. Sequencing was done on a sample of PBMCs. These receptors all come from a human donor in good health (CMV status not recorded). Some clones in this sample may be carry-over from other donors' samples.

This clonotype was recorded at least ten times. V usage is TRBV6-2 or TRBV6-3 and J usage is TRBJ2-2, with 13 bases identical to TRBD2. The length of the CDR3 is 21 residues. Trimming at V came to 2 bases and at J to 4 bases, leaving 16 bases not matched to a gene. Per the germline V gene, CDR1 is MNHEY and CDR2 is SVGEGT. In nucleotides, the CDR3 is TGTGCCAGCAGTTACCTTCCCCACAGCGGACTAGCGGGAGCCCTCACCGGGGAGCTGTTTTTT. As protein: CASSYLPHSGLAGALTGELFF.

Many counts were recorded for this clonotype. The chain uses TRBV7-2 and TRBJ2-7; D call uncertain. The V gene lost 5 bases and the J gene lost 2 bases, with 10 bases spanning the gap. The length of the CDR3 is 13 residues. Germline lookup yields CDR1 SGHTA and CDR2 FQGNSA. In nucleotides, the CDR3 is TGTGCCAGCAGCCCCCGGGCAACCTACGAGCAGTACTTC. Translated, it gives CASSPRATYEQYF.

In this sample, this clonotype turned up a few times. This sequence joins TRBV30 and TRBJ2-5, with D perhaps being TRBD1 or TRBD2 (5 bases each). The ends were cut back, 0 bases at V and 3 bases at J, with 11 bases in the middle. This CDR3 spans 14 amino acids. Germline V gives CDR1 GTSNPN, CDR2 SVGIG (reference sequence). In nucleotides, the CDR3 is TGTGCCTGGAGTGTTGGGGGTAAGGAAGAGACCCAGTACTTC. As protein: CAWSVGGKEETQYF.

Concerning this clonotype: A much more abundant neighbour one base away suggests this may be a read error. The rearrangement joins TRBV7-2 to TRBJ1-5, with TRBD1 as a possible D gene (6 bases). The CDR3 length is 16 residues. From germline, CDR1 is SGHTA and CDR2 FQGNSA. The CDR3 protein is CASSLGIGGLDQPQRF. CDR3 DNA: TGTGCCAGCAGCTTAGGGATCGGGGGGCTGGATCAGCCCCAGCGTTTT.

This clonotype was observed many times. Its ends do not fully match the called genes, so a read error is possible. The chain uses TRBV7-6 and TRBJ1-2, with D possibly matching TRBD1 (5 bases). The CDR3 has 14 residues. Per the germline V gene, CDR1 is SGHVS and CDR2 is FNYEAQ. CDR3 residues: CVSSRTGGGVGYTF. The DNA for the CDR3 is TGTGTCAGCAGCCGCACGGGGGGGGGGGTTGGCTACACCTTC.

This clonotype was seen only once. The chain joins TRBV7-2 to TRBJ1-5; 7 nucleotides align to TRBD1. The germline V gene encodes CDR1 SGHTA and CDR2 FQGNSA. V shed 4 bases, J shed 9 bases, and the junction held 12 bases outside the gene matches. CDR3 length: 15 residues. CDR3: CASSSIRDSRGPQHF. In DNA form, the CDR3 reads TGTGCCAGCAGCTCCATCCGGGACAGCCGGGGGCCCCAGCATTTT. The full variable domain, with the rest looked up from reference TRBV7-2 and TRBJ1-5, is GAGVSQSPSNKVTEKGKDVELRCDPISGHTALYWYRQSLGQGLEFLIYFQGNSAPDKSGLPSDRFSAERTGGSVSTLTIQRTQQEDSAVYLCASSSIRDSRGPQHFGDGTRLSIL.

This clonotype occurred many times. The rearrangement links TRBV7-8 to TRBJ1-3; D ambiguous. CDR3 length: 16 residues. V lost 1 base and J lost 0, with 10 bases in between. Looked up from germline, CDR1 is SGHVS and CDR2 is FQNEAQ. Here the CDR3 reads CASSLEIPYSGNTIYF. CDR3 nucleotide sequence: TGTGCCAGCAGCTTAGAGATCCCTTACTCTGGAAACACCATATATTTT.

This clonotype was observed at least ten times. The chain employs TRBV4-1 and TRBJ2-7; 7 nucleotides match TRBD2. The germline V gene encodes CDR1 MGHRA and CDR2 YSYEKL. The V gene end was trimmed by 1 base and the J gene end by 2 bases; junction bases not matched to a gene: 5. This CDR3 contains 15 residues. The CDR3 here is CASSQVERGAYEQYF. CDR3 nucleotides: TGCGCCAGCAGCCAAGTCGAACGGGGGGCCTACGAGCAGTACTTC.

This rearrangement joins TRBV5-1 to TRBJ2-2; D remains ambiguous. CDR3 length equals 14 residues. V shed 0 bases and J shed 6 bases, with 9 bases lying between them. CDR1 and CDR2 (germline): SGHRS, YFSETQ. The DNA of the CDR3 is TGCGCCAGCAGCTTGGGTCTGATATCCGGGGAGCTGTTTTTT. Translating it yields CASSLGLISGELFF. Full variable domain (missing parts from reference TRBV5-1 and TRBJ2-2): KAGVTQTPRYLIKTRGQQVTLSCSPISGHRSVSWYQQTPGQGLQFLFEYFSETQRNKGNFPGRFSGRQFSNSRSEMNVSTLELGDSALYLCASSLGLISGELFFGEGSRLTVL.

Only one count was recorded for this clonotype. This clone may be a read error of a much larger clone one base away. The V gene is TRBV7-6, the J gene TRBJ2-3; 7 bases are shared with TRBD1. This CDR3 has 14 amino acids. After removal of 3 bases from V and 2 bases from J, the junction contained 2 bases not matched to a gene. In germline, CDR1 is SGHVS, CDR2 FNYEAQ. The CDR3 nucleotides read TGTGCCAGCAGCTTCACAGGGGACACAGATACGCAGTATTTT. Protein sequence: CASSFTGDTDTQYF.

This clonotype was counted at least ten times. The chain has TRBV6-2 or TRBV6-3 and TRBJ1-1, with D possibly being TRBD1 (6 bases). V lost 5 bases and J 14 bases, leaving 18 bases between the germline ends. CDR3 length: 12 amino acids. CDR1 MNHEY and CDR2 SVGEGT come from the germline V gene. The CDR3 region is CASSDYIGQFFF. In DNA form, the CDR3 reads TGTGCCAGCAGTGATTACATAGGACAGTTCTTCTTT.

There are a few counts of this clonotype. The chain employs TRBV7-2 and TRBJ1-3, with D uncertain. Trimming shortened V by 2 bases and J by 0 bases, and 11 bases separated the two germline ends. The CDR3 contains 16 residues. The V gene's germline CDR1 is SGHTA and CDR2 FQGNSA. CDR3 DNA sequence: TGTGCCAGCAGCTTATTCCCGACACTCTCTGGAAACACCATATATTTT. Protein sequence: CASSLFPTLSGNTIYF.